This is a list of T cell receptor beta chains from one sample in a study of cytomegalovirus exposure and HLA in healthy donors. Produced via immunoSEQ multiplex PCR; TCRdb's table is partial and in-frame only. The sample shows around 140,000 clones, over 60% of them seen only once. The sample consisted of PBMCs. The receptors were gathered from a woman between 55 and 75 years old in good health and CMV-seronegative. Each CDR3 is given with its conserved first and last residue.

v_gene	j_gene	CDR3aa
TRBV28	TRBJ1-4	CATSIRQAANEKLFF
TRBV29-1	TRBJ2-3	CSAPRFDSTDTQYF
TRBV5-1	TRBJ2-3	CASARSSGSTDTQYF
TRBV28	TRBJ2-3	CASSIPGSAGRDTQYF
TRBV5-1	TRBJ2-5	CASSTGQGGSETQYF
TRBV21-1	TRBJ1-5	CASTKRGSQPQHF
TRBV11-2	TRBJ1-5	CASSLARYGQPQHF
TRBV19	TRBJ1-5	CASSLQSISNQPQHF
TRBV19	TRBJ2-7	CASSSQGQGYYEQYF
TRBV18	TRBJ1-5	CASSPSRDQPQHF
TRBV10-2	TRBJ2-5	CASKPSAGAGETQYF
TRBV28	TRBJ1-1	CASSQTLEGGTEAFF
TRBV6-5	TRBJ1-1	CASSWGENTEAFF
TRBV5-4	TRBJ2-6	CASSFRTGAGANVLTF
TRBV7-9	TRBJ1-1	CASSLTGDTEAFF
TRBV4-2	TRBJ2-4	CASSHAGTTGGNIQYF
TRBV6-5	TRBJ1-2	CASSYLNRGNQGYTF
TRBV7-9	TRBJ2-2	CASRRTGGNTGELFF
TRBV5-1	TRBJ1-4	CASSLGALGANEKLFF
TRBV5-6	TRBJ1-1	CASSLVLQGEGDTEAFF
TRBV29-1	TRBJ2-1	CSVVRTGPPGQFF
TRBV30	TRBJ1-6	CAWSSPATGRPLHF
TRBV11-2	TRBJ1-3	CASRRQGASGNTIYF
TRBV5-4	TRBJ1-6	CASSLGQGVSPLHF
TRBV28	TRBJ1-2	CASSLAGGRGYGYTF
TRBV2	TRBJ1-2	CASSDWGVLGYTF
TRBV28	TRBJ2-3	CASSLLLRPDTQYF